Presented here are 8 T cell receptor beta chains from one specimen sequenced in a study of cytomegalovirus exposure and HLA in healthy donors. The study ran its PCR with 60 Vbeta and 13 Jbeta primers. Method: immunoSEQ multiplex PCR; TCRdb's copy keeps in-frame clones and lacks some. This sample has under 200,000 clones, with 80% found just once. Sequencing input: PBMCs. These receptors were taken from a man aged 35-49 years in good health and CMV-seronegative.

The chain employs TRBV7-9 and TRBJ2-1; 8 nucleotides match TRBD2. V lost 5 bases to trimming and J lost 2 bases; unmatched junction nucleotides: 8. Germline lookup yields CDR1 SEHNR and CDR2 FQNEAQ (reference sequence). The CDR3 is 16 residues long. CDR3 bases: TGTGCCAGCAGCCATTTAAGCGGGAGTACCTACAATGAGCAGTTCTTC. Its protein product is CASSHLSGSTYNEQFF. Filled out from reference TRBV7-9 and TRBJ2-1, the complete variable domain reads DTGVSQNPRHKITKRGQNVTFRCDPISEHNRLYWYRQTLGQGPEFLTYFQNEAQLEKSRLLSDRFSAERPKGSFSTLEIQRTEQGDSAMYLCASSHLSGSTYNEQFFGPGTRLTVL.

The chain links TRBV25-1 to TRBJ2-7; D possibly corresponds to TRBD2 (6 bases). The CDR3 is 13 residues long. With 3 bases removed from V and 3 bases from J, the gap between germline ends came to 9 bases. Per the germline V gene, CDR1 is MGHDK and CDR2 is SYGVNS. DNA for the CDR3: TGTGCCAGCAGTGATAGCGGACACTACGAGCAGTACTTC. It encodes CASSDSGHYEQYF.

This clone has more than one count but fewer than ten. The chain links TRBV15 to TRBJ2-1, with D unclear. Germline lookup yields CDR1 LNHNV and CDR2 YYDKDF (reference sequence). CDR3 length: 16 amino acids. Trimming removed 0 bases at V and 9 bases at J, with 18 bases between. As DNA, the CDR3 is TGTGCCACCAGCAGAGAGGCATCAGTATCGCGGAGTGAGCAGTTCTTC. It yields the protein CATSREASVSRSEQFF.

The rearrangement joins TRBV4-1 to TRBJ2-7; 10 nucleotides agree with TRBD1. The junction had 5 bases not matched to a gene; V was cut back by 4 bases and J by 2 bases. Germline CDR1 reads MGHRA; CDR2 reads YSYEKL. This CDR3 comprises 15 residues. The chain's CDR3 is CASSRAGQGPYEQYF. The CDR3 bases are TGCGCCAGCAGCCGGGCGGGACAGGGGCCCTACGAGCAGTACTTC.

J is TRBJ2-3 and V is TRBV5-4; 9 bases align to TRBD2. Germline V lookup: CDR1 SGHNT, CDR2 YYREEE (reference sequence). This CDR3 has 15 residues. J gave up 6 bases and V 0 bases, and 5 bases lay outside the gene matches. DNA for the CDR3: TGTGCCAGCAGCTTGGCTAGCGGGGACTCGGATACGCAGTATTTT. It encodes CASSLASGDSDTQYF. Filled out from reference TRBV5-4 and TRBJ2-3, the complete variable domain reads ETGVTQSPTHLIKTRGQQVTLRCSSQSGHNTVSWYQQALGQGPQFIFQYYREEENGRGNFPPRFSGLQFPNYSSELNVNALELDDSALYLCASSLASGDSDTQYFGPGTRLTVL.

J is TRBJ2-5 and V is TRBV5-4; 9 bases are a match to TRBD2. In germline, CDR1 is SGHNT, CDR2 YYREEE (reference sequence). With V trimmed by 3 bases and J by 5 bases, 5 bases remained unmatched. The CDR3 extends over 14 amino acids. The CDR3: CASSYERGVETQYF. Written as DNA, the CDR3 is TGTGCCAGCAGCTATGAGCGGGGGGTCGAGACCCAGTACTTC.

V is TRBV7-2 and J is TRBJ1-6; 7 nucleotides match TRBD1. The CDR3 is made up of 13 amino acids. Germline loops: CDR1 SGHTA, CDR2 FQGNSA. V was pared by 5 bases and J by 13 bases, with 8 bases of the junction left unmatched. The CDR3 nucleotides read TGTGCCAGCAGCCGTAGGACAGGAGGGCCCCTCCACTTT. Its translation: CASSRRTGGPLHF.

The sample holds a few counts of this clone. V usage is TRBV11-1 and J usage is TRBJ2-7, with a weak D call TRBD2 (6 bases). The CDR3 is made up of 16 amino acids. The V gene's germline CDR1 is SGHAT and CDR2 FQDESV (reference sequence). V gave up 5 bases and J gave up 5 bases, with 22 bases separating them. In nucleotides, the CDR3 is TGTGCCAGCAGCCGGACCCCGGGACTCACCCTTGACGAGCAGTACTTC. Protein: CASSRTPGLTLDEQYF.